The entry below describes one TCR beta chain. Combining a sample-barcoded 5' primer with a J-beta primer mix, a second PCR ran for roughly 7 to 11 cycles. MiXCR, applied by TCRdb to the 5' RACE reads, yields one record per CDR3 protein. The data contain around 700,000 distinct CDR3 sequences, around 25% of them singletons. These data are taken from a study of blood T cells in healthy people across ages. CDR3 size: 15 residues. Germline CDR1 and CDR2: SGDLS and YYNGEE. The trim removed 0 bases at V and 6 bases at J, leaving 6 bases unmatched. The data were also submitted as part of a second study, on T cells of mothers and their children.

This TCR derives from a boy aged 5 to 17 in good health. Sequenced material: blood. The chain recombines TRBV9 with TRBJ2-7; 10 positions match TRBD1. DNA of the CDR3: TGTGCCAGCAGCGTAGGCGGGACAGGGGTATCCGAGCAGTACTTC. It yields the protein CASSVGGTGVSEQYF.